This T cell receptor beta chain is from a study of blood T cell repertoires in COVID-19. As for the study in general: The United States, Italy and Spain provided the acute and convalescent COVID-19 samples. T cells, B-cell-depleted T cells, or PBMCs supplied cDNA or gDNA.

Profiled with immunoSEQ multiplex PCR; TCRdb holds only in-frame clones, not every one. The sample carries around 35,000 clones, 85% to 95% recorded once. V was pared by 8 bases and J by 1 base, with 16 bases between. This CDR3 comprises 15 residues. Per the germline V gene, CDR1 is MDHEN and CDR2 is SYDVKM. The sequence came from a human donor in a cohort sampled during active COVID-19. Sequencing was performed on peripheral blood. The chain employs TRBV28 and TRBJ2-3; possibly TRBD1 for D (6 bases). The CDR3 DNA reads TGTGCCAGCCGAACCGGGACAATCCGCACAGATACGCAGTATTTT. As protein: CASRTGTIRTDTQYF.